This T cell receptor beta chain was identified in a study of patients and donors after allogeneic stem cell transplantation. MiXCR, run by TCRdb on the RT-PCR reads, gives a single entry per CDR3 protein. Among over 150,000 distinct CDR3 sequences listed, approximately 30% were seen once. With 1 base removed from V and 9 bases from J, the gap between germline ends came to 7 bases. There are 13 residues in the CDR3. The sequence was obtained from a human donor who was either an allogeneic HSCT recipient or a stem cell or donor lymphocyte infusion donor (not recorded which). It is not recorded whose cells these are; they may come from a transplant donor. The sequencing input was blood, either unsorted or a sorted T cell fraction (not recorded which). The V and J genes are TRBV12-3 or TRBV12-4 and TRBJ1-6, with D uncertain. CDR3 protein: CASSLGPASPLHF. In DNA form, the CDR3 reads TGTGCCAGCAGTTTAGGCCCGGCTTCACCCCTCCACTTT.